The T cell receptor beta chain described here comes from a study of CD8 T cells in ankylosing spondylitis. General study findings and limits: Typical of ankylosing spondylitis blood, it appeared, was a TCR beta motif of fewer than ten highly homologous variants.

TCRdb re-derived calls from the 5' RACE reads in MiXCR, one entry per CDR3 protein. The table has about 340,000 distinct CDR3 sequences, less than 10% seen once. Germline CDR1 reads SGDLS; CDR2 reads YYNGEE. The CDR3 sequence is 15 residues long. The V gene lost 3 bases and the J gene lost 0 bases, with 11 bases spanning the gap. This clonotype turned up a few times. Its antigen is currently unknown. This receptor was obtained from a male donor with ankylosing spondylitis. The chain has TRBV9 and TRBJ2-3; tentative D call: TRBD2 (6 bases). The sequenced sample consisted of blood, either unsorted or a sorted T cell fraction (not recorded which). CDR3 loop: CASSGGVRSTDTQYF. Here the CDR3 DNA reads TGTGCCAGCAGCGGGGGGGTTCGAAGCACAGATACGCAGTATTTT.